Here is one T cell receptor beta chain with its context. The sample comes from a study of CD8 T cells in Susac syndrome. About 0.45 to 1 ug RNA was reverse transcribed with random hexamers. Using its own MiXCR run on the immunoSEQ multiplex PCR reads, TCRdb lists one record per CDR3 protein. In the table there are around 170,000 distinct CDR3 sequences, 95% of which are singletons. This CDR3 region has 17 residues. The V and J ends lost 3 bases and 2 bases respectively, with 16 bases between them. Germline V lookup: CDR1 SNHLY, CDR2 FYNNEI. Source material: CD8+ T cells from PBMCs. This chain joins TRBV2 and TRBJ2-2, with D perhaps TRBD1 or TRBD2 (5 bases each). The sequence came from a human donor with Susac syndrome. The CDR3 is CASSDITGTDNTGELFF. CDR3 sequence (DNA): TGTGCCAGCAGTGATATCACCGGGACGGATAACACCGGGGAGCTGTTTTTT.